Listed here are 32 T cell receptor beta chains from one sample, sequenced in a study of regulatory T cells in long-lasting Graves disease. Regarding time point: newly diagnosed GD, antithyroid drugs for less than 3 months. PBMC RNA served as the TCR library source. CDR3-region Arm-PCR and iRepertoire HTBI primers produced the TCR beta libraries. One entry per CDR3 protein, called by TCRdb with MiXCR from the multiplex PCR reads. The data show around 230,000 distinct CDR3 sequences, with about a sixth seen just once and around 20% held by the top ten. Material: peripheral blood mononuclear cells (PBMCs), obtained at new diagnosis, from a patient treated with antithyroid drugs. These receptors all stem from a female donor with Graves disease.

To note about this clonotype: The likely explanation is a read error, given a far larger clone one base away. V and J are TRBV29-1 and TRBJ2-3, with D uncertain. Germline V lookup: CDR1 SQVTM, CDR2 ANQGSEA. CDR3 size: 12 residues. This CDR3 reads CSVDAAQETRYF. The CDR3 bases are TGCAGCGTTGATGCAGCCCAAGAGACCCGGTACTTC.

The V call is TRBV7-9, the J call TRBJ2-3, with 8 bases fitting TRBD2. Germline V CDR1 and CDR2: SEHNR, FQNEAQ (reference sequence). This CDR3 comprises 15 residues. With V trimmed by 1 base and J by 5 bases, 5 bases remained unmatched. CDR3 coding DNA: TGTGCCAGCAGCTTAGAAACGGGAGGGCTAGATACGCAGTATTTT. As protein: CASSLETGGLDTQYF.

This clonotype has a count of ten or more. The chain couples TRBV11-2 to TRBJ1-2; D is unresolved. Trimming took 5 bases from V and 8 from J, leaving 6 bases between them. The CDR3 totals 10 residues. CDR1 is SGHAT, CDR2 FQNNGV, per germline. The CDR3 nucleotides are TGTGCCAGCAGCGGCCCGGGCTACACCTTC. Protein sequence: CASSGPGYTF.

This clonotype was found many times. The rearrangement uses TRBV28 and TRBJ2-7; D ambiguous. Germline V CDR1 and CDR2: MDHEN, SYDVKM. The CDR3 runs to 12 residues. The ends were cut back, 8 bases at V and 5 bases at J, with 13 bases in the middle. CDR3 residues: CASRLGINEQYF. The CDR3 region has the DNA TGTGCCAGCCGCTTGGGGATCAACGAGCAGTACTTC.

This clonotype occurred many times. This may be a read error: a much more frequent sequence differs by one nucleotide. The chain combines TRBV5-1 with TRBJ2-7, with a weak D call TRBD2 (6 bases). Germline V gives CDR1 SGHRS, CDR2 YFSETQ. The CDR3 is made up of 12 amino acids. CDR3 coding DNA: TGCGCCAGCACCTTGGAGGGCAGGATGAAGTACTTC. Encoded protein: CASTLEGRMKYF.

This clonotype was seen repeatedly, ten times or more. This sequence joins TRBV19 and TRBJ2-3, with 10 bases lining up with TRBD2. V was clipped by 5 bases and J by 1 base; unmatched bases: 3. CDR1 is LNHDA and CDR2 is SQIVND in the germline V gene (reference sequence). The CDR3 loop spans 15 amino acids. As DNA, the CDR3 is TGTGCCAGTAGTGTAGCGGGAGGTGGCACAGATACGCAGTATTTT. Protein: CASSVAGGGTDTQYF.

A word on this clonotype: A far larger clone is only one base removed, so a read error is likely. The DNA of the CDR3 is TGTGCCAGCAGTTCCCAGCAGGAAAACTCCTACGAGCAGTACTTC. This encodes CASSSQQENSYEQYF. The chain is built from TRBV2 and TRBJ2-7; no firm D call. The CDR3 contains 15 residues. CDR1 is SNHLY and CDR2 is FYNNEI in the germline V gene. V lost 5 bases and J lost 0, with 14 bases in between. Supplemented by reference TRBV2 and TRBJ2-7, the full variable domain reads EPEVTQTPSHQVTQMGQEVILRCVPISNHLYFYWYRQILGQKVEFLVSFYNNEISEKSEIFDDQFSVERPDGSNFTLKIRSTKLEDSAMYFCASSSQQENSYEQYFGPGTRLTVT.

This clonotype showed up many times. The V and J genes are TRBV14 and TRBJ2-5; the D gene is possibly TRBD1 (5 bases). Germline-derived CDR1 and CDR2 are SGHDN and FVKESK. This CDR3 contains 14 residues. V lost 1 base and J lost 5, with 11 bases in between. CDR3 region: CASSQASGWETQYF. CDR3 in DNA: TGTGCCAGCAGCCAAGCATCAGGGTGGGAGACCCAGTACTTC.

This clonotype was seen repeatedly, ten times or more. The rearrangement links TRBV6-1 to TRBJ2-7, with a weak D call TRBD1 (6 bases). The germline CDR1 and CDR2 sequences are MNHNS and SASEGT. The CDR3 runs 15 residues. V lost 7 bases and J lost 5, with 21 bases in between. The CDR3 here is CASTGGQTKGDEQYF. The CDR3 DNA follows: TGTGCCAGCACCGGCGGACAGACCAAGGGGGACGAGCAGTACTTC.

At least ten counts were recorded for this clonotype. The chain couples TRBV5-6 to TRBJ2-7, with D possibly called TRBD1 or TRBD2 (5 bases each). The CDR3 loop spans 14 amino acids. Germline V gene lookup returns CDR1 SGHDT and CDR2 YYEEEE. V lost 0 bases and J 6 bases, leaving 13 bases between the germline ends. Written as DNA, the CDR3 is TGTGCCAGCAGCTTGGACGGGGCAGCTGTCGAGCAGTACTTC. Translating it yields CASSLDGAAVEQYF.

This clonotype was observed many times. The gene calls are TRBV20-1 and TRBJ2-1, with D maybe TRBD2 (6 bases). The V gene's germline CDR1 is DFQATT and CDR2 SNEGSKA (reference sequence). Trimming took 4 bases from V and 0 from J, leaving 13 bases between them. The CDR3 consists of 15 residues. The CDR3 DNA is TGCAGTGCTAACCGGGACTCAAGCTCCTACAATGAGCAGTTCTTC. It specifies CSANRDSSSYNEQFF.

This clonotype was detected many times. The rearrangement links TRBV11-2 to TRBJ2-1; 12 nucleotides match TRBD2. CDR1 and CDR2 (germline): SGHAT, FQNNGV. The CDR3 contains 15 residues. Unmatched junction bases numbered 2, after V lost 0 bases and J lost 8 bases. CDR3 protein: CASSLELAGGHEQFF. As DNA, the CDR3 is TGTGCCAGCAGCTTAGAACTAGCGGGAGGTCATGAGCAGTTCTTC.

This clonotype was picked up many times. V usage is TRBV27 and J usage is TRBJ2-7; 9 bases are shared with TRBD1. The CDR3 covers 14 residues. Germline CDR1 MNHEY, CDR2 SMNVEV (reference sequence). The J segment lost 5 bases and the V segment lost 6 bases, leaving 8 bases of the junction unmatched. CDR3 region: CASRRDRETHEQYF. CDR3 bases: TGTGCCAGCAGACGGGACAGGGAGACCCACGAGCAGTACTTC.

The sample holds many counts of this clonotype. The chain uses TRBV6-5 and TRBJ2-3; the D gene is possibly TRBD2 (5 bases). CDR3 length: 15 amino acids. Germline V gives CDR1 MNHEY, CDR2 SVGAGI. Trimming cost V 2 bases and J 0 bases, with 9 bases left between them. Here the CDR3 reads CASSYDWESTDTQYF. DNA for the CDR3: TGTGCCAGCAGTTACGACTGGGAGAGCACAGATACGCAGTATTTT.

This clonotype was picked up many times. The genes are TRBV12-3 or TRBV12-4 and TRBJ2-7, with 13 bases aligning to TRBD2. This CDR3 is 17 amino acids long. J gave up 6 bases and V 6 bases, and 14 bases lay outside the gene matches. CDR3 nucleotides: TGTGCCAGCAGCCCCAGCCCGGGACTAGCGGGAAGGGGCGAGCAGTACTTC. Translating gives CASSPSPGLAGRGEQYF.

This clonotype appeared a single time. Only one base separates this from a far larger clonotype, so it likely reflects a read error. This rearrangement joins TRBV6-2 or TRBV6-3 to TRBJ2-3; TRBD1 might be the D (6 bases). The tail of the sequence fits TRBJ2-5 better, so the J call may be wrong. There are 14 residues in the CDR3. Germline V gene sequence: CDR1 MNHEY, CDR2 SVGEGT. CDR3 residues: CASRTGTREETQYF. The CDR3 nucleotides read TGTGCCAGCAGAACCGGGACAAGGGAGGAGACCCAGTACTTC.

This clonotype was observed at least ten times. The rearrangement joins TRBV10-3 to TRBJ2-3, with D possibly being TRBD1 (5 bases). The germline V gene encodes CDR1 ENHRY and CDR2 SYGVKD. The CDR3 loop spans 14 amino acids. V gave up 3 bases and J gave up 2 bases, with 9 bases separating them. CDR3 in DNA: TGTGCCATCAGTGATTGGGGCGCCACAGATACGCAGTATTTT. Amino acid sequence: CAISDWGATDTQYF.

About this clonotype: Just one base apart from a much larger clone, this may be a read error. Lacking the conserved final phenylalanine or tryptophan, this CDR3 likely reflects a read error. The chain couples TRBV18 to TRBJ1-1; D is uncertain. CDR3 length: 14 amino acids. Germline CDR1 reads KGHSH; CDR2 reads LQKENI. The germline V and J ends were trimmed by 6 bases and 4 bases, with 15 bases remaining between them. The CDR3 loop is CASSASGGSTEAFL. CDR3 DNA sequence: TGTGCCAGCTCCGCGAGTGGTGGGAGCACTGAAGCTTTCCTT.

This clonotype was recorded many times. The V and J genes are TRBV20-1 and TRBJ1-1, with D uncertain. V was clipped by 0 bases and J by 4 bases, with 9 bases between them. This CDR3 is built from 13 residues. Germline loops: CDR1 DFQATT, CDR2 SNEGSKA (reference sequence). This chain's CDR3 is CSARDSVATEAFF. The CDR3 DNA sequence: TGCAGTGCTAGAGACTCCGTAGCCACTGAAGCTTTCTTT.

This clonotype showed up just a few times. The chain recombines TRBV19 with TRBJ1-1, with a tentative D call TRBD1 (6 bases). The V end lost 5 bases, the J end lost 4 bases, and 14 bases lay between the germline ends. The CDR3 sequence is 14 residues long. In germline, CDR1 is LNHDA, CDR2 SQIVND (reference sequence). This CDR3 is CASSPWGGGTEAFF. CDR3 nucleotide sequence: TGTGCCAGTAGTCCCTGGGGAGGGGGCACTGAAGCTTTCTTT.

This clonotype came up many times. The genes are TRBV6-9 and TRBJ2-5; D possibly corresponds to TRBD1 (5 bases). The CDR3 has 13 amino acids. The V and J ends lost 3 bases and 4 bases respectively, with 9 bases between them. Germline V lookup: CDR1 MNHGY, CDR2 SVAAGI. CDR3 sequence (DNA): TGTGCCAGCAGTTACAGGGCCCGAGAGACCCAGTACTTC. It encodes CASSYRARETQYF.

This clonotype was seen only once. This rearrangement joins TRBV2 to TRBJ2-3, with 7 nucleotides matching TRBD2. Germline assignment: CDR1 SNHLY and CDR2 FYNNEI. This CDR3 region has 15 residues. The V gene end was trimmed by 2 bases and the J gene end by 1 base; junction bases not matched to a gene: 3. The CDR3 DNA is TGTGCCAGCAGTGAAACCCTAGCGGGCACAGATACGCAGTATTTT. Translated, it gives CASSETLAGTDTQYF.

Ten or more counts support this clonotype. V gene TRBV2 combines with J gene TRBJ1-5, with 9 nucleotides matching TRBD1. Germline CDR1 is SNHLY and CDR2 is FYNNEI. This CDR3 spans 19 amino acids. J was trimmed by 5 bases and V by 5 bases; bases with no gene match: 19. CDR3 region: CASSPDHPTGTGLDQPQHF. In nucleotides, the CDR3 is TGTGCCAGCAGTCCCGACCACCCAACCGGGACAGGGTTAGATCAGCCCCAGCATTTT. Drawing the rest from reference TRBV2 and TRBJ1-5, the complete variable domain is EPEVTQTPSHQVTQMGQEVILRCVPISNHLYFYWYRQILGQKVEFLVSFYNNEISEKSEIFDDQFSVERPDGSNFTLKIRSTKLEDSAMYFCASSPDHPTGTGLDQPQHFGDGTRLSIL.

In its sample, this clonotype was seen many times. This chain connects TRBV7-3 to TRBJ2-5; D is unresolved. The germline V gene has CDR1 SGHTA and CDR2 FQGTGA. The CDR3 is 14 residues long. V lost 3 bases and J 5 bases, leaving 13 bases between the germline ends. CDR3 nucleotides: TGTGCCAGCAGCTTCCCCGGGCTCGGGGAGACCCAGTACTTC. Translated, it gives CASSFPGLGETQYF. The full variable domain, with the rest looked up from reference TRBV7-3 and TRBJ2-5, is GAGVSQTPSNKVTEKGKYVELRCDPISGHTALYWYRQSLGQGPEFLIYFQGTGAADDSGLPNDRFFAVRPEGSVSTLKIQRTERGDSAVYLCASSFPGLGETQYFGPGTRLLVL.

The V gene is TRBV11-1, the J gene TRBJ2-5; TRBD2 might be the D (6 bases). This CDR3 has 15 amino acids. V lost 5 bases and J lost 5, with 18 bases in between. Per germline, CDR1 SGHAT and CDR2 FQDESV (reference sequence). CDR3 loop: CASSSMEGRRETQYF. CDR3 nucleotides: TGTGCCAGCAGCAGTATGGAGGGCCGACGGGAGACCCAGTACTTC.

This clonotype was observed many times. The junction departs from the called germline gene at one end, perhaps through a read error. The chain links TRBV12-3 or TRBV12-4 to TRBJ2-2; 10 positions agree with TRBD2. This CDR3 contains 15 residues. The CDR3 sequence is CASSLAGVRAGELFF. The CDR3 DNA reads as TGTGCCAGCAGTCTAGCGGGAGTCAGAGCCGGGGAGCTGTTTTTT.

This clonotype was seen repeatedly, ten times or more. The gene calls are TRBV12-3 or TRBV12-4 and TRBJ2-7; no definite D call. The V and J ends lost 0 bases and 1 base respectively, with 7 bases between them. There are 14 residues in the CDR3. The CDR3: CASSLALQSYEQYF. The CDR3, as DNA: TGTGCCAGCAGTTTAGCGCTCCAGTCCTACGAGCAGTACTTC.

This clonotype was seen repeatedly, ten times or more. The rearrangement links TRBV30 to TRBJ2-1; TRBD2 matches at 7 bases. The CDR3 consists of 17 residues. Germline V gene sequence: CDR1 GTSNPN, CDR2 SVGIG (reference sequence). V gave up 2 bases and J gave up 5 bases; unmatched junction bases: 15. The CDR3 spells CAWSSVGGVALHNEQFF. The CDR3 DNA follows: TGTGCCTGGAGTTCTGTGGGAGGGGTTGCTCTCCACAATGAGCAGTTCTTC. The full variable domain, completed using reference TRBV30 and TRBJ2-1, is SQTIHQWPATLVQPVGSPLSLECTVEGTSNPNLYWYRQAAGRGLQLLFYSVGIGQISSEVPQNLSASRPQDRQFILSSKKLLLSDSGFYLCAWSSVGGVALHNEQFFGPGTRLTVL.

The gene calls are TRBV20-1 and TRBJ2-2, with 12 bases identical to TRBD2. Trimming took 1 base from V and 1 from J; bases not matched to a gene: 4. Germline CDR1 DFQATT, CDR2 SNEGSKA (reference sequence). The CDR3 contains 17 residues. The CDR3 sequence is CSARAPGLAGNTGELFF. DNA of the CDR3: TGCAGTGCTAGAGCCCCGGGACTAGCGGGGAACACCGGGGAGCTGTTTTTT.

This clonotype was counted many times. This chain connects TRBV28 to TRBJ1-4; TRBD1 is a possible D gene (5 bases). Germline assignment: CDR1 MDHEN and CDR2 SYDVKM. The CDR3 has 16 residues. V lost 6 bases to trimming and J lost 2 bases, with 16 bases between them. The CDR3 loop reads CASRGSGTKTNEKLFF. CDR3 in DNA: TGTGCCAGCAGGGGGTCCGGGACGAAGACTAATGAAAAACTGTTTTTT.

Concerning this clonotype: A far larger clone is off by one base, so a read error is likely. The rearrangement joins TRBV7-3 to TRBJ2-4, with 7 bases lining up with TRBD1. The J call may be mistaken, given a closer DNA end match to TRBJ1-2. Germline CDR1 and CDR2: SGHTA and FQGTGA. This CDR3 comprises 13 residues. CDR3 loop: CASSPPDRAGYTF. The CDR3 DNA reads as TGTGCCAGCAGCCCTCCCGACAGGGCCGGCTACACCTTC.

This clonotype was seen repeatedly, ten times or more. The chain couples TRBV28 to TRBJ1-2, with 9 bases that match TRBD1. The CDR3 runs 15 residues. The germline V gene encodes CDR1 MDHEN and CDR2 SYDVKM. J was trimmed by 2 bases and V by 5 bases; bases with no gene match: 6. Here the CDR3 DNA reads TGTGCCAGCAGTACAGGGGGCGCGGGGAACTATGGCTACACCTTC. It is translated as CASSTGGAGNYGYTF.